Detailed here is one T cell receptor beta chain. These data belong to a study of blood T cell repertoires in COVID-19. Original methodology: Amplifying reference gene primers gave estimates of nucleated cell counts. Sequencing used immunoSEQ multiplex PCR; TCRdb keeps in-frame clones, though not all of them. That table furnishes V, J and clone size, whereas the DNA furnished D and trimming. There are more than 150,000 clones in the sample; roughly 79% occur only once, and approximately 12% lies in the top ten. The sample consisted of peripheral blood. This TCR came from an elderly woman with COVID-19, enrolled during active disease.

As DNA, the CDR3 is TGTGCCAGCAGCCAAGCGGGACTAGCGGCTAGCACAGATACGCAGTATTTT. This encodes CASSQAGLAASTDTQYF. This chain uses TRBV3-1 (or the pseudogene TRBV3-2) with TRBJ2-3, with 11 bases lining up with TRBD2. Germline V gene sequence: CDR1 LGHDT, CDR2 YNNKEL (reference sequence). J lost 0 bases, V lost 1 base, and 3 bases had no gene match. The CDR3 is 17 amino acids.